This T cell receptor (beta chain) was sequenced during a study of T cell responses to AZD1222 COVID-19 vaccine. Germline-derived CDR1 and CDR2 are LGHNA and YNFKEQ. This CDR3 contains 13 residues. Trimming removed 0 bases at V and 7 bases at J, with 9 bases between. Clones were sequenced by immunoSEQ multiplex PCR, and TCRdb holds only the in-frame ones, with some missing. The data contain some 140,000 clones, more than 85% of them singletons. The chain recombines TRBV4-2 with TRBJ1-2; D is unresolved. The sequence was collected from an adult in good health. The source material was peripheral blood, sampled on day 0 of AZD1222 vaccination. Here the CDR3 reads CASSQETLGGYTF. In DNA, the CDR3 is TGTGCCAGCAGCCAAGAGACGCTGGGTGGCTACACCTTC.